This T cell receptor beta chain was obtained from a study of blood T cells in healthy people across ages. This clonotype appeared a few times. V was clipped by 0 bases and J by 8 bases; unmatched bases: 7. Germline loops: CDR1 SGHTA, CDR2 FQGTGA. The CDR3 spans 15 residues. A second 7 to 11 cycle PCR used barcoded and J-beta primers. TCRdb fed the 5' RACE reads into MiXCR, producing one record per CDR3 protein. In the table there are around 1,700,000 distinct CDR3 sequences, 28% of which are singletons. The TCR originated in a woman between 25 and 40 years old in good health. Sequences were obtained from blood. The rearrangement uses TRBV7-3 and TRBJ2-1; 7 bases fit TRBD1. The CDR3 here is CASSLTGQPYHEQFF. The CDR3 DNA is TGTGCCAGCAGCTTAACGGGACAGCCTTACCATGAGCAGTTCTTC.